This T cell receptor beta chain was sequenced during a study of vaccination and CD4 T cells after COVID-19. This clonotype was found a few times. Its antigen is still unknown. V lost 3 bases to trimming and J lost 2 bases, with 11 bases between them. The CDR3 covers 14 residues. CDR1 SGHNT and CDR2 YENEEA come from the germline V gene. Treatment specified: roughly 10-day PBMC culture with coronavirus spike peptide pools or control peptides (ViraFEST assay). Cultured CD4+ T cells had their DNA profiled by the Oncomine TCR Beta short-read assay. TCRdb called the PCR reads again in MiXCR, with one record for every CDR3 protein. The table lists about 18,000 distinct CDR3 sequences, under 30% of them singletons.

The chain uses TRBV11-3 and TRBJ2-7; D call uncertain. The receptor comes from a human donor with COVID-19. The specimen sequenced was cultured CD4+ T cells from blood. The CDR3 reads CASSLTASTYEQYF. The CDR3, as DNA: TGTGCCAGCAGCTTGACCGCGAGCACCTACGAGCAGTACTTC.